This entry features one T cell receptor (beta chain) sequence. Data came from immunoSEQ multiplex PCR; TCRdb stores just in-frame clones and leaves some out. The sample holds about 190,000 clones, over 80% seen once. CDR1 and CDR2 (germline): MGHDK, SYGVNS. The germline V and J ends were trimmed by 2 bases and 3 bases, with 11 bases remaining between them. CDR3 length: 14 amino acids. The record originates from a study of blood T cell repertoires in COVID-19. Source material: peripheral blood. The rearrangement uses TRBV25-1 and TRBJ2-7; perhaps TRBD1 as D (6 bases). The sequence derives from a woman aged 25 to 39 with acute or convalescent COVID-19. This CDR3 is CASSENVGGYEQYF. The CDR3 bases are TGTGCCAGCAGTGAAAATGTAGGGGGCTACGAGCAGTACTTC.